The 27 T cell receptor beta chains below come from one sample, sequenced in a study of tumor and adjacent non-tumor tissue in lung cancer. Three rounds of nested PCR, following a modified ARM-PCR protocol, produced the TCRbeta library. TCRdb re-called the multiplex PCR reads with MiXCR, one entry per CDR3 protein. The data contain 90,000 to 100,000 distinct CDR3 sequences, 80% of them singletons. This sample's RNA came from whole unsorted tissue. The normal lung tissue was taken more than 3 cm from the tumor edge. The source material was distant non-tumor lung tissue. Receptors originate from a man aged 55 to 70 with small cell lung cancer.

This chain connects TRBV30 to TRBJ1-1; D call uncertain. V was trimmed by 3 bases and J by 5 bases, leaving 13 bases between them. Germline assignment: CDR1 GTSNPN and CDR2 SVGIG (reference sequence). The CDR3 runs 13 residues. The CDR3 DNA follows: TGTGCCTGGAGAGTACAGAGTGGGACTGAAGCTTTCTTT. It yields the protein CAWRVQSGTEAFF.

This clonotype occurred a few times. The V gene is TRBV6-5, the J gene TRBJ2-5, with 7 bases fitting TRBD1. The CDR3 consists of 15 residues. The germline V gene encodes CDR1 MNHEY and CDR2 SVGAGI. The junction had 2 bases not matched to a gene; V was cut back by 0 bases and J by 1 base. The chain's CDR3 is CASSYSGDSQETQYF. CDR3 DNA sequence: TGTGCCAGCAGTTACTCGGGGGACAGCCAAGAGACCCAGTACTTC.

With regard to this clonotype: Given a much more abundant clone one base away, this may be a read error. This rearrangement joins TRBV5-1 to TRBJ1-2; the D gene is possibly TRBD1 (5 bases). The CDR3 length is 13 residues. Trimming took off 4 bases at V and 7 bases at J, with 14 bases between the two ends. Germline CDR1 is SGHRS and CDR2 is YFSETQ. The CDR3 DNA reads TGCGCCAGCAGCCGAGACGGGGCAAGTGGCTACACCTTC. Protein product: CASSRDGASGYTF.

To note about this clonotype: Likely a read error: the CDR3 ends without its conserved phenylalanine or tryptophan. V is TRBV6-1 and J is TRBJ2-2; unclear D gene. The CDR3 covers 15 residues. The germline V gene has CDR1 MNHNS and CDR2 SASEGT. The CDR3 sequence: CTSSHGPDPAGELFL. CDR3 DNA sequence: TGTACCAGCAGTCACGGTCCGGACCCAGCCGGGGAGCTGTTTTTA.

About this clonotype: Because the CDR3 is missing its conserved closing phenylalanine or tryptophan, this is likely a read error. The rearrangement uses TRBV6-5 and TRBJ2-1; TRBD2 might be the D (6 bases). The CDR3 extends over 16 amino acids. Trimming cost V 4 bases and J 9 bases, with 22 bases left between them. Germline lookup yields CDR1 MNHEY and CDR2 SVGAGI. The DNA of the CDR3 is TGTGCCAGCAGTTCCCAATGTGGGACTTCTAACGGTGAGCAGTTCGTC. Translation: CASSSQCGTSNGEQFV.

With respect to this clonotype: Germline is not matched at one junction end, which may reflect a read error. The chain links TRBV12-3 or TRBV12-4 to TRBJ2-1; D might be TRBD1 (6 bases). The CDR3 consists of 15 residues. CDR3 sequence: CASSLRTAKQNEQLF. CDR3 sequence (DNA): TGTGCCAGCAGCCTCAGGACAGCCAAACAAAATGAGCAGCTCTTC.

Turning to this clonotype: One end of the junction does not line up with germline, which may come from a read error. V is TRBV5-4 and J is TRBJ2-5; 9 bases map to TRBD1. This CDR3 has 15 amino acids. Looked up from germline, CDR1 is SGHNT and CDR2 is YYREEE (reference sequence). The CDR3 is CASGLKQGAGETRYF. CDR3 coding DNA: TGTGCCAGCGGCCTGAAACAGGGGGCGGGAGAGACCCGGTACTTC.

Of note for this clonotype: The junction departs from germline at one end; a sequencing error may be responsible. This chain connects TRBV5-6 to TRBJ2-1, with D maybe TRBD1 (6 bases). This CDR3 is built from 15 residues. Germline values: CDR1 SGHDT, CDR2 YYEEEE. The CDR3 here is CTSSHEQGWHNEQFF. CDR3 in DNA: TGTACCAGCAGCCACGAACAGGGCTGGCACAATGAGCAGTTCTTC.

As to this clonotype: One end of the junction fails to match germline, which may point to a read error. The chain is built from TRBV11-2 and TRBJ2-1, with D perhaps matching TRBD2 (6 bases). CDR1 is SGHAT, CDR2 FQNNGV, per germline. The CDR3 contains 18 residues. This CDR3 is CASSLRVEGGYYYNELFF. As DNA, the CDR3 is TGTGCCAGCAGCTTAAGAGTAGAGGGAGGCTACTACTACAATGAGCTGTTCTTC.

For this clonotype: Relative to the germline gene, one junction end is altered; a read error may explain this. The V gene is TRBV5-6, the J gene TRBJ1-1; D might be TRBD1 (5 bases). This CDR3 has 13 residues. CDR1 is SGHDT, CDR2 YYEEEE, per germline. The CDR3 loop is CASSLLLDTEALF. The DNA of the CDR3 is TGTGCCAGCAGCTTGTTGTTGGACACTGAAGCTTTATTT.

The chain couples TRBV6-2 or TRBV6-3 to TRBJ2-7; weak D call: TRBD1 (5 bases). This CDR3 is built from 13 residues. The V gene's germline CDR1 is MNHEY and CDR2 SVGEGT. DNA of the CDR3: TGTGACAGCAGTTACTCCAGGGAATGCGAGCAGTACGTC. Its translation is CDSSYSRECEQYV.

With regard to this clonotype: The junction differs from germline at one of its ends, possibly a read error. The gene calls are TRBV4-2 and TRBJ2-3; perhaps TRBD1 as D (6 bases). Per the germline V gene, CDR1 is LGHNA and CDR2 is YNFKEQ. The CDR3 sequence is 17 residues long. As DNA, the CDR3 is TGTGCCAGCAGCCTAGTTCAACAGGGTGGGTTGACAGATACACAGTATTTT. Amino acids: CASSLVQQGGLTDTQYF.

To note about this clonotype: With a much larger clone just one base away, this may be a read error. The conserved phenylalanine or tryptophan is not found at the CDR3 terminus, so this likely reflects a read error. The V gene is TRBV30, the J gene TRBJ2-5; 14 nucleotides match TRBD2. Germline CDR1 reads GTSNPN; CDR2 reads SVGIG (reference sequence). The CDR3 spans 16 residues. The trim removed 3 bases at V and 5 bases at J, leaving 8 bases unmatched. The CDR3 DNA follows: TGTGCCTGGAGGTGGGGACTAGCGGGAGATCGTGAGACCCAGTACTTA. Amino acids: CAWRWGLAGDRETQYL.

The CDR3 sequence is CASSWGGESQHF. The DNA of the CDR3 is TGTGCCAGCAGCTGGGGGGGGGAGTCCCAGCATTTT. The chain combines TRBV7-2 with TRBJ1-5; perhaps TRBD1 as D (5 bases). CDR3 size: 12 residues. V gave up 4 bases and J gave up 11 bases, with 12 bases separating them. Germline CDR1 reads SGHTA; CDR2 reads FQGNSA. The full variable domain, completed using reference TRBV7-2 and TRBJ1-5, is GAGVSQSPSNKVTEKGKDVELRCDPISGHTALYWYRQSLGQGLEFLIYFQGNSAPDKSGLPSDRFSAERTGGSVSTLTIQRTQQEDSAVYLCASSWGGESQHFGDGTRLSIL.

With regard to this clonotype: This may be a read error, as it is one base from a much larger clone. This rearrangement joins TRBV24-1 to TRBJ2-1; D is unresolved. There are 15 residues in the CDR3. The germline V gene has CDR1 KGHDR and CDR2 SFDVKD. The germline V and J ends were trimmed by 1 base and 2 bases, with 8 bases remaining between them. The CDR3 sequence: CATSDFAATYNEQFF. The CDR3 nucleotides are TGTGCCACCAGTGATTTTGCGGCCACCTACAATGAGCAGTTCTTC.

V usage is TRBV11-2 and J usage is TRBJ2-1; the D gene is possibly TRBD1 (5 bases). CDR1 is SGHAT, CDR2 FQNNGV, per germline. The CDR3 loop spans 14 amino acids. V dropped 8 bases and J dropped 16 bases, with 27 bases sitting between them. CDR3 sequence reads: CASQKRQGDIERFF. The CDR3 DNA follows: TGTGCCAGCCAGAAACGGCAGGGCGACATTGAGCGATTCTTC.

With regard to this clonotype: Since a much larger clone is just one base distant, this may be a read error. The CDR3, as DNA: TGCGGCGTTGCTGCCGGGAGCGCCTACTACGAGCAGTACTTC. This encodes CGVAAGSAYYEQYF. The rearrangement joins TRBV29-1 to TRBJ2-7, with D possibly matching TRBD2 (6 bases). Germline CDR1 SQVTM, CDR2 ANQGSEA. The CDR3 has 14 amino acids.

The CDR3 loop is CSVQTSGGNMGEQFF. The DNA for the CDR3 is TGCAGCGTCCAGACTAGCGGGGGTAATATGGGTGAGCAGTTCTTC. J is TRBJ2-1 and V is TRBV29-1, with 12 nucleotides matching TRBD2. The CDR3 extends over 15 amino acids. In germline, CDR1 is SQVTM, CDR2 ANQGSEA. V gave up 6 bases and J gave up 9 bases; unmatched junction bases: 12.

As regards this clonotype: One end of the junction does not line up with germline, which may come from a read error. This chain links TRBV11-2 with TRBJ2-1; the D gene is possibly TRBD1 (6 bases). The CDR3 length is 14 residues. From germline, CDR1 is SGHAT and CDR2 FQNNGV. CDR3 in amino acids: CARQKRQDDNEQFF. For the CDR3, the DNA is TGTGCCAGGCAGAAGCGACAGGACGACAATGAACAGTTCTTC.

As for this clonotype: Its ends do not fully match the called genes, so a read error is possible. The chain recombines TRBV11-2 with TRBJ2-2; TRBD1 matches at 9 bases. Per the germline V gene, CDR1 is SGHAT and CDR2 is FQNNGV. The CDR3 has 14 residues. The CDR3 DNA sequence: TGTGTCAGCAGCTTAGCGCGGGAGACAGGGGGGCTGTTTTTT. This sequence encodes CVSSLARETGGLFF.

In regard to this clonotype: An end of the junction differs from the germline gene, which may be a read error. The genes are TRBV5-1 and TRBJ2-1; D possibly corresponds to TRBD1 (6 bases). CDR3 length equals 15 residues. CDR1 is SGHRS and CDR2 is YFSETQ in the germline V gene. The CDR3 sequence: CAGSLGAREANEQFF. CDR3 in DNA: TGTGCTGGCAGCTTGGGGGCCCGGGAAGCCAATGAGCAGTTCTTC.

Concerning this clonotype itself: Compared with germline, one end of the junction differs, possibly owing to a read error. This rearrangement joins TRBV7-8 to TRBJ2-3, with TRBD2 matching over 15 bases. There are 18 residues in the CDR3. Per the germline V gene, CDR1 is SGHVS and CDR2 is FQNEAQ. For the CDR3, the DNA is TGTGTCAGCAGCCTACGGACTAGCGGGAGGGCAGGGACAGATACGCAGTATTTT. Residues: CVSSLRTSGRAGTDTQYF.

On this clonotype: A much larger clone is a single base away; this may be a read error. The V call is TRBV7-9, the J call TRBJ2-3, with no clear D. Germline V CDR1 and CDR2: SEHNR, FQNEAQ (reference sequence). The CDR3 sequence is 12 residues long. The CDR3: CASSPNTYTQYF. For the CDR3, the DNA is TGTGCCAGCAGCCCAAACACATATACGCAGTATTTT.

In regard to this clonotype: This is likely a read error, given that the CDR3 carries no conserved phenylalanine or tryptophan at its end. The chain uses TRBV6-1 and TRBJ2-1, with TRBD2 matching over 10 bases. This CDR3 contains 14 residues. With 7 bases clipped from V and 9 bases from J, the junction kept 9 bases outside the gene matches. The germline CDR1 and CDR2 sequences are MNHNS and SASEGT. In DNA form, the CDR3 reads TGTGCCAGCATCTCTAGCGGGAGTAGGAGTGAGCAGTTCTTA. Its protein product is CASISSGSRSEQFL.

To note about this clonotype: The junction differs from germline at one of its ends, possibly a read error. J is TRBJ2-3 and V is TRBV7-9; 14 nucleotides align to TRBD2. CDR3 size: 16 residues. Germline V CDR1 and CDR2: SEHNR, FQNEAQ (reference sequence). DNA of the CDR3: TGTGCAAGCAGCCTGGGACTAGCGGGAGATCCAGATACGCAGTATTTT. This codes for CASSLGLAGDPDTQYF.

Concerning this clonotype itself: At one of its ends the junction is not consistent with the germline gene, which may arise from a read error. The chain carries TRBV11-2 and TRBJ2-5; 10 bases match TRBD2. From germline, CDR1 is SGHAT and CDR2 FQNNGV. There are 16 residues in the CDR3. The CDR3 region has the DNA TGTGCCAGTAGCTCCCTGGTACTAGCGGGATGTGAGACCCAGTACTTC. Amino acid sequence: CASSSLVLAGCETQYF.

A remark on this clonotype: An end of the junction does not agree with germline; a read error may underlie this. The rearrangement links TRBV20-1 to TRBJ2-5, with a weak D call TRBD1 (6 bases). The CDR3 has 16 amino acids. CDR1 DFQATT and CDR2 SNEGSKA come from the germline V gene (reference sequence). DNA of the CDR3: TGCAATGCAACCGACCGGGACATGGGGTTTGGAGAGACGCAGTACTTC. Translation gives CNATDRDMGFGETQYF.